The rows below give T cell receptor beta chains drawn from one sample of a study of response to subunit inactivated influenza vaccine. A single record per CDR3 protein comes from TCRdb applying MiXCR to the RT-PCR reads. The sample has roughly 500,000 distinct CDR3 sequences, under 30% seen once. This sample was shared with a second study, whose subject was T cells expressing NK-cell markers.

The specimen was CD4+ T cells sorted from PBMCs, collected roughly 12 days after vaccination. These receptors were collected from a man aged 50 to 60 who received an inactivated influenza vaccine. CDR3s include the opening cysteine and the closing phenylalanine or tryptophan. The D gene is left open where the match is weak. For some rows the clone size is stated as once, few or many, or as a class when expanded; others skip it.

j_gene | abundance | len | v_gene | d_gene | CDR3nt | CDR3aa
TRBJ2-7 | NA | 14 | TRBV29-1 | NA | TGCAGCGTTGTAGATGGTGGGAAGCGCTACGAGCAGTACTTC | CSVVDGGKRYEQYF
TRBJ1-5 | few | 13 | TRBV24-1 | NA | TGTGCCACCAGTGACGAGGGAATGCAGCCCCAGCATTTT | CATSDEGMQPQHF
TRBJ2-1 | NA | 15 | TRBV3-1 | TRBD2 | TGTGCCAGCAGCCAAGCCGTTAGCGGGAGGGCTCCCCTGTTCTTC | CASSQAVSGRAPLFF
TRBJ2-5 | NA | 16 | TRBV10-2 | NA | TGCGCCAGCACCCCCATCTTTGGGGAGGAGAGGGAGACCCAGTACTTC | CASTPIFGEERETQYF
TRBJ2-3 | NA | 14 | TRBV3-1 | NA | TGTGCCAGCAGCCAAGATATTCGGTCAGATACGCAGTATTTT | CASSQDIRSDTQYF
TRBJ2-1 | few | 14 | TRBV20-1 | TRBD2 | TGCAGTGCCAGACAGCGATCTAGCGGAAATGAGCAGTTCTTC | CSARQRSSGNEQFF
TRBJ2-2 | NA | 16 | TRBV7-2 | NA | TGTGCCAGCAGCCACGCCTCCCGGGGAGAGGCCGGGGAGCTGTTTTTT | CASSHASRGEAGELFF
TRBJ1-6 | NA | 16 | TRBV6-5 | NA | TGTGCCAGCAGTTCTACTTATTCGACAGGAAGTTCACCCCTCCACTTT | CASSSTYSTGSSPLHF
TRBJ1-4 | many | 13 | TRBV7-2 | NA | TGTGCCAGCAGCCGGGTGGGGACCGAAAAACTGTTTTTT | CASSRVGTEKLFF
TRBJ2-1 | NA | 12 | TRBV5-1 | NA | TGCGCCAGCAGCTCCCTCGAAGGAGAGCAGTTCTTC | CASSSLEGEQFF
TRBJ2-1 | NA | 15 | TRBV9 | TRBD2 | TGTGCCAGCAGCGTATCCGGGACTAGCGCCAATGAGCAGTTCTTC | CASSVSGTSANEQFF
TRBJ1-5 | many | 14 | TRBV5-1 | TRBD1 | TGCGCCAGCAGCCCTGGGACAGAGAATCAGCCCCAGCATTTT | CASSPGTENQPQHF
TRBJ2-3 | NA | 15 | TRBV10-3 | NA | TGTGCCATCAGTGAGTCAGTGACTAGCACAGATACGCAGTATTTT | CAISESVTSTDTQYF
TRBJ2-3 | NA | 15 | TRBV3-1 | NA | TGTGCCAGCAGCCAAGTGTTCCTGTCCACAGATACGCAGTATTTT | CASSQVFLSTDTQYF
TRBJ2-3 | few | 15 | TRBV10-3 | TRBD1 | TGTGCCATCAAAGAAGGGACAGGGGGCCCAGATACGCAGTATTTT | CAIKEGTGGPDTQYF
TRBJ1-4 | NA | 14 | TRBV5-1 | NA | TGCGCCAGCGGCTCTTCAGGGACCAATGAAAAACTGTTTTTT | CASGSSGTNEKLFF
TRBJ2-1 | few | 11 | TRBV20-1 | NA | TGCAGTGCTAGAGATTCGTTAGAGCAGTTCTTC | CSARDSLEQFF
TRBJ1-1 | NA | 14 | TRBV20-1 | TRBD1 | TGCAGTGCTAGAAAAGGGGGCTCCAACACTGAAGCTTTCTTT | CSARKGGSNTEAFF
TRBJ2-1 | NA | 14 | TRBV6-2/TRBV6-3 | NA | TGTGCCAGCAGACCAGGGAGTTATTACAATGAGCAGTTCTTC | CASRPGSYYNEQFF
TRBJ1-6 | NA | 15 | TRBV7-6 | NA | TGTGCCAGCAGCTTAGATGGGGGAGGGGCCTCACCCCTCCACTTT | CASSLDGGGASPLHF
TRBJ1-1 | few | 16 | TRBV18 | NA | TGTGCCAGCTCACCTTCGGTTTTTCGCTATCTTCCTGAAGCTTTCTTT | CASSPSVFRYLPEAFF
TRBJ2-3 | NA | 16 | TRBV5-1 | NA | TGCGCCAGCAGCTCAAAACGGGCGGCTAGCACAGATACGCAGTATTTT | CASSSKRAASTDTQYF
TRBJ1-6 | few | 16 | TRBV5-1 | TRBD1 | TGCGCCAGCAGACGAACGGGACAGGCCCCTAATTCACCCCTCCACTTT | CASRRTGQAPNSPLHF
TRBJ2-1 | few | 18 | TRBV9 | NA | TGTGCCAGCAGCGTAGGTTTCTTGCGGGGGCACTCCTACAATGAGCAGTTCTTC | CASSVGFLRGHSYNEQFF
TRBJ2-3 | NA | 15 | TRBV5-1 | NA | TGCGCCAGCAGCTTGGATGGGATAGTTGCGGATACGCAGTATTTT | CASSLDGIVADTQYF
TRBJ1-4 | NA | 14 | TRBV20-1 | TRBD1 | TGCAGTGCTAGCAGGGGGCAAGGGAATGAAAAACTGTTTTTT | CSASRGQGNEKLFF
TRBJ2-5 | NA | 18 | TRBV20-1 | TRBD2 | TGCAGTGCTGGAGGATTCGGGGCGGGAGGGCCGCTACAAGAGACCCAGTACTTC | CSAGGFGAGGPLQETQYF
TRBJ2-1 | few | 15 | TRBV5-6 | NA | TGTGCCAGCAGCAGCGCCCCTAGCTCCTACAATGAGCAGTTCTTC | CASSSAPSSYNEQFF
TRBJ1-2 | NA | 14 | TRBV20-1 | TRBD1 | TGCAGTGCCGACCCGGGACAGGGGAACTATGGCTACACCTTC | CSADPGQGNYGYTF
TRBJ2-7 | few | 13 | TRBV28 | NA | TGTGCCATCCGTGGATTTAGCGTAAACGAGCAGTACTTC | CAIRGFSVNEQYF
TRBJ2-5 | NA | 16 | TRBV6-5 | NA | TGTGCCAGCAGTTACGCGCGCGGCAGGGGAAGGGAGACCCAGTACTTC | CASSYARGRGRETQYF
TRBJ1-3 | NA | 14 | TRBV11-2 | NA | TGTGCCAGCAGAACGGGTGGAGCTGGAAACACCATATATTTT | CASRTGGAGNTIYF
TRBJ1-1 | few | 13 | TRBV24-1 | NA | TGTGCCACCCACCGGACGAAAGGGACTGAAGCTTTCTTT | CATHRTKGTEAFF
TRBJ1-5 | many | 14 | TRBV20-1 | NA | TGCAGTGCTCGTGGACAGAGTCAGGCTCAGCCCCAGCATTTT | CSARGQSQAQPQHF
TRBJ1-2 | many | 12 | TRBV2 | NA | TGTGCCAGCAGTGAACCAGGCTATGGCTACACCTTC | CASSEPGYGYTF
TRBJ2-7 | NA | 12 | TRBV24-1 | TRBD1 | TGTGCCACCAGCCAGACAGGGACCGAGCAGTACTTC | CATSQTGTEQYF
TRBJ2-1 | many | 15 | TRBV5-1 | NA | TGCGCCAGCAGCTTGGTTGACCCTGCCCTCAATGAGCAGTTCTTC | CASSLVDPALNEQFF
TRBJ2-4 | few | 20 | TRBV4-1 | TRBD1 | TGCGCCAGCAGCCAAGAAACGAGGGACAGGGGGCGTGCGGCCAAAAACATTCAGTACTTC | CASSQETRDRGRAAKNIQYF
TRBJ2-1 | NA | 14 | TRBV7-2 | TRBD2 | TGTGCCAGCAGCAATAGCGGGAGGCCCCAGACCGGGTTCTTC | CASSNSGRPQTGFF
TRBJ2-2 | many | 14 | TRBV7-9 | NA | TGTGCCAGCAGCTTAAAGGCCAACACCGGGGAGCTGTTTTTT | CASSLKANTGELFF
TRBJ2-1 | NA | 16 | TRBV4-1 | NA | TGCGCCAGCAGCGCTCCGGGACAACGCTCCTACAATGAGCAGTTCTTC | CASSAPGQRSYNEQFF
TRBJ2-1 | few | 13 | TRBV10-3 | NA | TGTGCCATCAGCCAAGGAGAGTACAATGAGCAGTTCTTC | CAISQGEYNEQFF
TRBJ1-1 | NA | 14 | TRBV20-1 | NA | TGCAGTGCCGCTCGGGGAGGAGGAGTCACTGAAGCTTTCTTT | CSAARGGGVTEAFF
TRBJ2-2 | NA | 17 | TRBV9 | NA | TGTGCCAGCAGCGTAGCTGGTCGGGTTCGCACGACCGGGGAGCTGTTTTTT | CASSVAGRVRTTGELFF
TRBJ2-1 | few | 14 | TRBV12-3/TRBV12-4 | NA | TGTGCCAGCAGTTTCAGGGTCTCCTACAATGAGCAGTTCTTC | CASSFRVSYNEQFF
TRBJ2-7 | NA | 14 | TRBV19 | NA | TGTGCCAGTAGTATCGGTGGGCAGGGGTACGAGCAGTACTTC | CASSIGGQGYEQYF
TRBJ2-7 | NA | 14 | TRBV20-1 | TRBD2 | TGCAGTGCTAGACTGTCTAGCGGGAGGCCCGAGCAGTACTTC | CSARLSSGRPEQYF
TRBJ2-5 | few | 11 | TRBV6-5 | NA | TGTGCCACCGGGCTAGAAGAGACCCAGTACTTC | CATGLEETQYF
TRBJ1-3 | NA | 14 | TRBV6-1 | TRBD1 | TGTGCCGCCAGATCAACAGGGGCTGGAAACACCATATATTTT | CAARSTGAGNTIYF
TRBJ2-3 | NA | 17 | TRBV14 | TRBD2 | TGTGCCAGCAGCCCCCCCGGACTAGCGAGCGGCACAGATACGCAGTATTTT | CASSPPGLASGTDTQYF
TRBJ2-1 | NA | 16 | TRBV7-9 | TRBD2 | TGTGCCAGCAGCCCGCAGCGGGAGGCTGCCTACAATGAGCAGTTCTTC | CASSPQREAAYNEQFF
TRBJ1-2 | few | 15 | TRBV3-1 | NA | TGTGCCAGCAGCCAAGTGAACGGGGGTAACTATGGCTACACCTTC | CASSQVNGGNYGYTF
TRBJ2-5 | NA | 15 | TRBV6-2/TRBV6-3 | NA | TGTGCCAGCAGTTACTTTGGCGGGCCCCAAGAGACCCAGTACTTC | CASSYFGGPQETQYF
TRBJ2-2 | NA | 14 | TRBV12-3/TRBV12-4 | TRBD2 | TGTGCCAGCAGAAGGACTAGCGGGACCGGGGAGCTGTTTTTT | CASRRTSGTGELFF
TRBJ2-6 | once | 17 | TRBV19 | NA | TGTGCCAGTAGTATGCGGCCAGGGAGTTCTGGGGCCAACGTCCTGACTTTC | CASSMRPGSSGANVLTF